These 29 T cell receptor beta chains were all obtained from the same sample, sequenced in a study of brain T cells in children with intractable seizures. Repertoires were generated with immunoSEQ multiplex PCR, while TCRdb's copy carries only in-frame clones and drops some. The sample has about 340,000 clones; 93% are singletons. Time point here: blood from clinic visit 5 months post-surgery; TSC patient then seizure free. The material sequenced was peripheral blood, taken more than 4 months after surgery. These receptors all come from a boy under two years old with tuberous sclerosis and intractable seizures.

The chain links TRBV18 to TRBJ1-1; no firm D call. The germline gives CDR1 KGHSH, CDR2 LQKENI. CDR3 length equals 13 residues. The V end was cut by 1 base, the J end by 6 bases, with 9 bases between. The CDR3 bases are TGTGCCAGCTCACCACAGGGAACAGCTGAAGCTTTCTTT. It yields the protein CASSPQGTAEAFF.

The chain carries TRBV2 and TRBJ2-1; possibly TRBD1 for D (5 bases). The CDR3 contains 15 residues. CDR1 SNHLY and CDR2 FYNNEI come from the germline V gene. Trimming cost V 6 bases and J 7 bases, with 19 bases left between them. The CDR3 reads CASRAFVRGFNEQFF. CDR3 nucleotide sequence: TGTGCCAGCAGGGCCTTTGTAAGGGGTTTTAATGAGCAGTTCTTC.

This rearrangement joins TRBV28 to TRBJ1-2; the D gene is possibly TRBD1 (5 bases). CDR3 length equals 14 residues. In germline, CDR1 is MDHEN, CDR2 SYDVKM. V was shortened by 5 bases and J by 8 bases, with 18 bases between the two germline ends. CDR3 loop: CASSEGTPSTGYTF. Written as DNA, the CDR3 is TGTGCCAGCAGTGAAGGGACCCCCTCTACGGGCTACACCTTC.

The rearrangement links TRBV28 to TRBJ1-6; possibly TRBD1 for D (6 bases). The CDR3 covers 16 residues. The germline V gene has CDR1 MDHEN and CDR2 SYDVKM. Trimming shortened V by 3 bases and J by 5 bases, and 14 bases separated the two germline ends. The CDR3 loop is CASSLVTGSNNSPLHF. The CDR3 bases are TGTGCCAGCAGTTTGGTAACAGGGTCTAATAATTCACCCCTCCACTTT.

The chain joins TRBV2 to TRBJ2-1, with D unclear. Looked up from germline, CDR1 is SNHLY and CDR2 is FYNNEI. This CDR3 spans 13 amino acids. V was shortened by 7 bases and J by 8 bases, with 15 bases between the two germline ends. This CDR3 is CASMDGIVDEQFF. The CDR3 DNA follows: TGTGCCAGCATGGATGGCATTGTGGATGAGCAGTTCTTC.

This chain uses TRBV15 with TRBJ1-1; perhaps TRBD1 as D (6 bases). Germline loops: CDR1 LNHNV, CDR2 YYDKDF (reference sequence). The CDR3 consists of 13 residues. Trimming pared 2 bases from V and 3 bases from J, leaving 7 bases between. The CDR3 bases are TGTGCCACCAGCAGACAGGGGTACACTGAAGCTTTCTTT. Translating it yields CATSRQGYTEAFF.

The sample holds one count of this clone. The rearrangement links TRBV5-4 to TRBJ1-2; the match to TRBD1 covers 9 bases. CDR3 length: 17 residues. Germline V gene lookup returns CDR1 SGHNT and CDR2 YYREEE (reference sequence). Trimming cost V 4 bases and J 4 bases; bases outside gene matches: 14. The CDR3 nucleotides read TGTGCCAGCAGCCCGGGACAGGGACGTCGTAGTCCCTATGGCTACACCTTC. This codes for CASSPGQGRRSPYGYTF.

This chain links TRBV7-9 with TRBJ1-2, with a tentative D call TRBD1 (6 bases). This CDR3 comprises 13 residues. The germline V and J ends were trimmed by 5 bases and 8 bases, with 15 bases remaining between them. Looked up from germline, CDR1 is SEHNR and CDR2 is FQNEAQ (reference sequence). The CDR3 nucleotides read TGTGCCAGCAGCGAAGACAGGTCCTTCGGCTACACCTTC. It codes for CASSEDRSFGYTF.

The rearrangement links TRBV6-5 to TRBJ2-1; TRBD1 matches at 10 bases. Germline CDR1 MNHEY, CDR2 SVGAGI. V was clipped by 4 bases and J by 6 bases; unmatched bases: 3. The CDR3 length is 14 residues. CDR3 coding DNA: TGTGCCAGCAGTTCTTGGACAGGGGGCAATGAGCAGTTCTTC. It is translated as CASSSWTGGNEQFF.

The gene calls are TRBV27 and TRBJ2-4, with D maybe TRBD1 (6 bases). The CDR3 contains 14 residues. Germline V gene sequence: CDR1 MNHEY, CDR2 SMNVEV (reference sequence). Trimming stripped 0 bases from V and 8 bases from J, with 11 bases between. The CDR3 loop reads CASSLSRTVDIQYF. The DNA of the CDR3 is TGTGCCAGCAGTTTATCGAGGACAGTTGACATTCAGTACTTC.

J is TRBJ2-7 and V is TRBV3-1 (or the pseudogene TRBV3-2); D gene unclear. The CDR3 is 14 residues long. V gave up 1 base and J gave up 3 bases, with 10 bases separating them. The germline V gene has CDR1 LGHDT and CDR2 YNNKEL (reference sequence). The CDR3 region is CASSQGYSSYEQYF. CDR3 in DNA: TGTGCCAGCAGCCAAGGGTACAGTAGCTACGAGCAGTACTTC.

The chain uses TRBV24-1 and TRBJ2-3; TRBD2 aligns across 13 bases. The V gene end was trimmed by 2 bases and the J gene end by 5 bases; junction bases not matched to a gene: 3. The germline gives CDR1 KGHDR, CDR2 SFDVKD. The CDR3 sequence is 16 residues long. The CDR3 here is CATSDWTSGSGDTQYF. CDR3 nucleotide sequence: TGTGCCACCAGTGATTGGACTAGCGGGAGTGGAGATACGCAGTATTTT.

The rearrangement uses TRBV11-2 and TRBJ1-2, with 8 bases aligning to TRBD1. J gave up 4 bases and V 7 bases, and 8 bases lay outside the gene matches. Per the germline V gene, CDR1 is SGHAT and CDR2 is FQNNGV. This CDR3 is built from 14 residues. The CDR3 reads CASTRQGPLYGYTF. The CDR3, as DNA: TGTGCCAGCACACGACAGGGGCCCCTCTATGGCTACACCTTC.

This chain uses TRBV30 with TRBJ1-1; D might be TRBD1 (5 bases). The V gene lost 4 bases and the J gene lost 5 bases, with 23 bases spanning the gap. CDR1 is GTSNPN, CDR2 SVGIG, per germline (reference sequence). There are 16 residues in the CDR3. The CDR3 loop is CAWIRSRWGRRTEAFF. CDR3 nucleotide sequence: TGTGCCTGGATTAGAAGTCGGTGGGGACGGAGGACTGAAGCTTTCTTT.

The gene calls are TRBV7-9 and TRBJ1-3; the D is unclear. The CDR3 consists of 13 residues. V shed 5 bases and J shed 0 bases, with 5 bases lying between them. The germline gives CDR1 SEHNR, CDR2 FQNEAQ (reference sequence). In DNA, the CDR3 is TGTGCCAGCAGCCCTAGCTCTGGAAACACCATATATTTT. Amino acids: CASSPSSGNTIYF.

The chain joins TRBV7-3 to TRBJ2-3, with D hard to call. V was shortened by 3 bases and J by 5 bases, with 9 bases between the two germline ends. CDR3 size: 13 residues. Germline lookup yields CDR1 SGHTA and CDR2 FQGTGA. The CDR3 sequence: CASSLGAEDTQYF. The CDR3 region has the DNA TGTGCCAGCAGCTTGGGCGCGGAAGATACGCAGTATTTT.

The chain couples TRBV27 to TRBJ2-3, with 13 nucleotides matching TRBD2. The CDR3 is 14 amino acids. CDR1 and CDR2 (germline): MNHEY, SMNVEV (reference sequence). Trimming at V came to 11 bases and at J to 3 bases, leaving 5 bases not matched to a gene. As DNA, the CDR3 is TGTGCCTCCCGGACTAGCGGGGGTACAGATACGCAGTATTTT. Amino acid sequence: CASRTSGGTDTQYF.

The V gene is TRBV5-6, the J gene TRBJ2-7; D is undetermined. The length of the CDR3 is 12 residues. The germline V and J ends were trimmed by 6 bases and 6 bases, with 13 bases remaining between them. CDR1 SGHDT and CDR2 YYEEEE come from the germline V gene. The CDR3 DNA follows: TGTGCCAGCACCGCCTCGAAGGTCGAGCAGTACTTC. Its protein is CASTASKVEQYF.

This clone has just one count. The chain carries TRBV27 and TRBJ1-6; TRBD1 matches 9 bases. V shed 2 bases, J shed 10 bases, and the junction held 9 bases outside the gene matches. The CDR3 covers 16 residues. Germline CDR1 MNHEY, CDR2 SMNVEV (reference sequence). As DNA, the CDR3 is TGTGCCAGCAGTTTAGCGGACAGGGGAAGAGGGTCACCCCTCCACTTT. Translated: CASSLADRGRGSPLHF.

Only one count was recorded for this clone. An end of the junction does not agree with germline; a read error may underlie this. The V call is TRBV20-1, the J call TRBJ1-1; D uncertain. The CDR3 is 8 amino acids. Germline loops: CDR1 DFQATT, CDR2 SNEGSKA (reference sequence). CDR3 amino acids: CSATHFTF. The DNA of the CDR3 is TGCAGTGCTACTCATTTCACCTTT.

The chain is built from TRBV14 and TRBJ2-2, with TRBD2 identical over 14 bases. The germline CDR1 and CDR2 sequences are SGHDN and FVKESK. V gave up 3 bases and J gave up 5 bases; unmatched junction bases: 8. The CDR3 extends over 18 amino acids. The DNA of the CDR3 is TGTGCCAGCAGCCACCTGACCGGGACTAGCGGGAGTACCGGGGAGCTGTTTTTT. Translation: CASSHLTGTSGSTGELFF.

The V and J genes are TRBV6-1 and TRBJ1-2, with a possible D match to TRBD1 (5 bases). CDR3 length: 21 residues. The germline gives CDR1 MNHNS, CDR2 SASEGT. Trimming removed 2 bases at V and 3 bases at J, with 31 bases between. The CDR3 sequence: CASSEMRGLYLHPQGDYGYTF. CDR3 coding DNA: TGTGCCAGCAGTGAAATGCGGGGCCTTTATCTACACCCTCAAGGGGACTATGGCTACACCTTC.

The CDR3 spells CASSYSNDSPLHF. CDR3 coding DNA: TGTGCCAGCAGTTACTCGAATGACTCACCCCTCCACTTT. This chain uses TRBV6-5 with TRBJ1-6; no firm D call. Trimming took 0 bases from V and 10 from J, leaving 7 bases between them. Germline CDR1 reads MNHEY; CDR2 reads SVGAGI. The CDR3 totals 13 residues.

This chain uses TRBV9 with TRBJ2-5; 8 nucleotides align to TRBD1. After removal of 4 bases from V and 4 bases from J, the junction contained 12 bases not matched to a gene. The length of the CDR3 is 16 residues. Looked up from germline, CDR1 is SGDLS and CDR2 is YYNGEE. The CDR3 loop is CASSPSDRVARETQYF. The DNA of the CDR3 is TGTGCCAGCAGCCCCTCGGACAGGGTGGCGCGAGAGACCCAGTACTTC.

The chain recombines TRBV11-2 with TRBJ2-7; D is unresolved. Germline values: CDR1 SGHAT, CDR2 FQNNGV. CDR3 length: 15 amino acids. V lost 0 bases and J lost 6, with 15 bases in between. CDR3 nucleotide sequence: TGTGCCAGCAGCTTAGAGTGGGCAGACCCCCCCGAGCAGTACTTC. Protein product: CASSLEWADPPEQYF.

The chain links TRBV12-3 or TRBV12-4 to TRBJ1-2; D gene uncertain. The length of the CDR3 is 13 residues. Between the trimmed V and J ends, which lost 1 base and 4 bases, there was a span of 7 bases. The CDR3 sequence is CASSLDFTYGYTF. The CDR3 nucleotides are TGTGCCAGCAGTTTAGACTTCACCTATGGCTACACCTTC.

The gene calls are TRBV27 and TRBJ2-7, with 11 nucleotides matching TRBD2. Trimming cost V 8 bases and J 6 bases; bases outside gene matches: 3. Germline V gene lookup returns CDR1 MNHEY and CDR2 SMNVEV (reference sequence). The CDR3 length is 12 residues. The CDR3 nucleotides are TGTGCCAGCGGGACTAGCGGAGGCGAGCAGTACTTC. Protein product: CASGTSGGEQYF.

V is TRBV6-6 and J is TRBJ2-2, with 8 bases that match TRBD1. Unmatched junction bases numbered 8, after V lost 6 bases and J lost 2 bases. The germline CDR1 and CDR2 sequences are MNHNY and SVGAGI (reference sequence). CDR3 length equals 16 residues. DNA of the CDR3: TGTGCCAGCAGCCCCCTGGACAGGGCCAACACCGGGGAGCTGTTTTTT. This encodes CASSPLDRANTGELFF.

The rearrangement uses TRBV19 and TRBJ2-7; perhaps TRBD2 as D (6 bases). This CDR3 comprises 14 residues. The V end lost 3 bases, the J end lost 7 bases, and 16 bases lay between the germline ends. Germline loops: CDR1 LNHDA, CDR2 SQIVND (reference sequence). The CDR3 loop is CASSMAGRFEEQYF. DNA for the CDR3: TGTGCCAGTAGTATGGCAGGGAGGTTCGAAGAGCAGTACTTC.